This T cell receptor beta chain was documented in a study of monozygotic twins with inflammatory bowel disease. Whole-study findings and limits: By inverse Simpson index, TCRbeta diversity was lower in IBD patients than in healthy co-twins.

Turning to this clonotype: Its antigen is still unknown.

Unfractionated whole blood yielded total RNA, and T cells were not sorted. There were roughly 3,200 ng of total RNA used for each TCR library. During cDNA synthesis, UMIs that each contained a 6-nucleotide sample barcode were added by means of template switching. TCRdb re-called the 5' RACE reads and shows each CDR3 protein once, DNA omitted. The table lists more than 95,000 distinct CDR3 sequences, with about 2% in the top ten. The CDR3 has 14 residues. CDR1 SEHNR and CDR2 FQNEAQ come from the germline V gene (reference sequence). The receptor's source is a human donor with ulcerative colitis or Crohn's disease, or a healthy co-twin of an affected twin (not recorded which). The rearrangement links TRBV7-9 to TRBJ1-4; the D call from TCRdb, TRBD1, cannot be confirmed without DNA. Material for sequencing was blood. The chain's CDR3 is CASSQGQGWEKLFF.